The clone carrying this TCR beta chain is a singleton in its sample. V was trimmed by 2 bases and J by 9 bases, leaving 8 bases between them. The CDR3 contains 13 residues. Assay used: immunoSEQ multiplex PCR; TCRdb lists only in-frame clones, some missing. There are hundreds of thousands of clones in the sample; around 87% occur only once, and approximately 1.4% lies in the top ten. These data belong to a study of blood T cell repertoires in COVID-19. The receptor was isolated from a woman aged 40 to 55 who had recovered from COVID-19. The sequencing sample was made of peripheral blood. The chain joins TRBV12-3 or TRBV12-4 to TRBJ1-6, with D perhaps matching TRBD1 (5 bases). The CDR3 coding sequence is TGTGCCAGCAGTTTAATCAGGGCTTCACCCCTCCACTTT. It codes for CASSLIRASPLHF.